This TCR beta chain came from a study of T cell changes during pregnancy in multiple sclerosis. Germline CDR1 SGHTA, CDR2 FQGNSA. The length of the CDR3 is 15 residues. The V segment lost 3 bases and the J segment 6 bases; nucleotides outside the gene matches: 6. TCRdb keeps only in-frame clones here, not all; method: immunoSEQ multiplex PCR. Of about 58,000 clones listed, about 90% are singletons. The chain has TRBV7-2 and TRBJ2-3; 10 nucleotides match TRBD2. The receptor's source is a female donor in good health, enrolled as a control in a pregnancy study. This sample comprised CD4+ T cells from peripheral blood mononuclear cells, obtained after pregnancy. In nucleotides, the CDR3 is TGTGCCAGCAGCTTTAGGTCTAGCGGGGGTGATACGCAGTATTTT. Its protein product is CASSFRSSGGDTQYF.